This TCR beta chain stems from a study of blood T cell repertoires in COVID-19. Whole-study context: The United States, Italy and Spain supplied acute and convalescent COVID-19 samples. The analysed material was cDNA or gDNA that came from T cells, B-cell-depleted T cells, or PBMCs.

Libraries were prepared by immunoSEQ multiplex PCR; TCRdb keeps only in-frame clonotypes and omits some of them. The sample carries about 320,000 clones, over 85% recorded once. The germline V gene has CDR1 LNHDA and CDR2 SQIVND (reference sequence). V was clipped by 4 bases and J by 2 bases; unmatched bases: 9. The CDR3 has 18 amino acids. Source material: peripheral blood. This chain connects TRBV19 to TRBJ2-1; 12 bases fit TRBD2. The source of this sequence is a young woman with COVID-19, enrolled during active disease. The CDR3 coding sequence is TGTGCCAGTAGTAGTCTAGCGGGGGGGGCCGACGCCTACAATGAGCAGTTCTTC. Translating it yields CASSSLAGGADAYNEQFF.